This T cell receptor beta chain was captured in a study of T cell repertoires in cytomegalovirus infection. The wider study: CMV infection together with matching HLA type was indicated by public TCR beta signatures.

As for this clonotype: What it binds is not known.

Germline V lookup: CDR1 MDHEN, CDR2 SYDVKM. V was shortened by 6 bases and J by 5 bases, with 20 bases between the two germline ends. This CDR3 region has 15 residues. MiXCR was run by TCRdb on the reads, yielding one entry per CDR3 protein. The sample has around 740,000 distinct CDR3 sequences; roughly a third are singletons. Study results and caveats: HLA-C-restricted CMV-specific TCR beta clonotypes prevailed in the ex vivo response. Public TCR beta family frequency separated CMV-and-HLA carriers, including in an independent cohort.

V gene TRBV28 combines with J gene TRBJ2-7, with a tentative D call TRBD2 (5 bases). The sequenced sample was PBMCs. The sequence was collected from a human donor in good health (CMV status not recorded). Some clones in this sample may be carry-over from other donors' samples. CDR3 sequence (DNA): TGTGCCAGCAGCCCCAGGCCGGGATCGGGAAACGAGCAGTACTTC. Amino acids: CASSPRPGSGNEQYF.